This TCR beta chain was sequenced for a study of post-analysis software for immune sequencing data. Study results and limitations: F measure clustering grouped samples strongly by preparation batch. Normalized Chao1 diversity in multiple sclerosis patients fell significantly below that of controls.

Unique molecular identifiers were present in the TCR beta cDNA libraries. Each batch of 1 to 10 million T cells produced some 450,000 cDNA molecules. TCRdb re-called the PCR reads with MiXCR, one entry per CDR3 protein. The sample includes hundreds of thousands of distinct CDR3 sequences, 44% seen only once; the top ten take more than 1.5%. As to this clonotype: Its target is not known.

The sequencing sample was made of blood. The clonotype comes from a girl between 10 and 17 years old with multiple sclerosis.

The CDR3 region has the DNA TGCGCCAGCAGACCCAGGGTTAACTATGGCTACACCTTC. Its protein product is CASRPRVNYGYTF. The chain has TRBV5-1 and TRBJ1-2, with D perhaps matching TRBD1 (5 bases). V shed 5 bases and J shed 1 base, with 9 bases lying between them. Germline V gives CDR1 SGHRS, CDR2 YFSETQ. The CDR3 spans 13 residues.